This entry features one TCR beta chain sequence. This record comes from a study of blood T cell repertoires in COVID-19. Overall study context: Sample material is recorded as cDNA or gDNA derived from T cells, B-cell-depleted T cells, or PBMCs.

All enrollees were roughly 18 to 89 years old and from 24 US areas. Membership in each cohort depended on participant-reported clinical history. The ends lost 1 base at V and 4 bases at J; junction bases unmatched: 4. The CDR3 totals 15 residues. In germline, CDR1 is LGHDT, CDR2 YNNKEL (reference sequence). Per the study methods: Reference gene primer amplification yielded estimated nucleated cell counts. Sequencing used immunoSEQ multiplex PCR; TCRdb keeps in-frame clones, though not all of them. V, J and clone size are taken as reported in that table, and D and trimming were inferred from the DNA itself. This sample has a few hundred thousand clones, with about nine tenths found just once.

The receptor comes from a woman younger than 30 who had recovered from COVID-19. Sequencing used PBMCs or T cells enriched from blood (not recorded which). This chain links TRBV3-1 (or the pseudogene TRBV3-2) with TRBJ2-1, with TRBD1 matching over 7 bases. The chain's CDR3 is CASSQGQGVYNEQFF. Written as DNA, the CDR3 is TGTGCCAGCAGCCAAGGCCAGGGGGTGTACAATGAGCAGTTCTTC.